A single sample is the source of the 19 T cell receptor beta chains below, sequenced in a study of blood T cell repertoires in COVID-19. Profiling relied on immunoSEQ multiplex PCR, and the TCRdb table lists in-frame clones only, not all of them. The sample lists about 74,000 clones, 80% to 90% occurring once. Source material: peripheral blood. Every receptor here comes from a man between 65 and 85 years old with acute or convalescent COVID-19.

This chain joins TRBV18 and TRBJ1-5; TRBD1 might be the D (6 bases). V was shortened by 5 bases and J by 7 bases, with 18 bases between the two germline ends. The CDR3 covers 15 residues. Germline CDR1 is KGHSH and CDR2 is LQKENI. CDR3 DNA: TGTGCCAGCTCAGGAGGAAACAGGGTTGCACAGCCCCAGCATTTT. It encodes CASSGGNRVAQPQHF.

The rearrangement links TRBV7-9 to TRBJ1-1; unclear D gene. The V gene's germline CDR1 is SEHNR and CDR2 FQNEAQ (reference sequence). This CDR3 region has 14 residues. V lost 2 bases and J 3 bases, leaving 10 bases between the germline ends. Here the CDR3 reads CASSLSGPYTEAFF. CDR3 bases: TGTGCCAGCAGCTTAAGCGGGCCATACACTGAAGCTTTCTTT.

The chain employs TRBV4-3 and TRBJ1-5; the match to TRBD1 covers 7 bases. Per germline, CDR1 LGHNA and CDR2 YSLEER. There are 16 residues in the CDR3. Unmatched junction bases numbered 6, after V lost 0 bases and J lost 4 bases. CDR3 DNA: TGCGCCAGCAGCCAAGAGGCCGGGACAGAGAATCAGCCCCAGCATTTT. It codes for CASSQEAGTENQPQHF.

This rearrangement joins TRBV3-1 (or the pseudogene TRBV3-2) to TRBJ1-1; D is undetermined. Per the germline V gene, CDR1 is LGHDT and CDR2 is YNNKEL (reference sequence). The germline V and J ends were trimmed by 2 bases and 7 bases, with 14 bases remaining between them. The CDR3 is 14 residues long. The CDR3 sequence is CASSQPEGIHEAFF. DNA for the CDR3: TGTGCCAGCAGCCAACCAGAGGGCATACATGAAGCTTTCTTT.

This chain joins TRBV14 and TRBJ2-3; the D gene is possibly TRBD2 (5 bases). The CDR3 length is 13 residues. The V gene lost 5 bases and the J gene lost 3 bases, with 9 bases spanning the gap. Germline lookup yields CDR1 SGHDN and CDR2 FVKESK. DNA for the CDR3: TGTGCCAGCAGCTCACTAGTGACAGATACGCAGTATTTT. Protein sequence: CASSSLVTDTQYF. Looking up the rest from reference TRBV14 and TRBJ2-3 gives the full variable domain: EAGVTQFPSHSVIEKGQTVTLRCDPISGHDNLYWYRRVMGKEIKFLLHFVKESKQDESGMPNNRFLAERTGGTYSTLKVQPAELEDSGVYFCASSSLVTDTQYFGPGTRLTVL.

The rearrangement links TRBV5-1 to TRBJ1-6, with D perhaps TRBD1 (6 bases). The germline V and J ends were trimmed by 0 bases and 10 bases, with 14 bases remaining between them. The CDR3 covers 15 residues. Germline V gene lookup returns CDR1 SGHRS and CDR2 YFSETQ. In DNA form, the CDR3 reads TGCGCCAGCAGCTTGGGTGGGACCCAGGGGTCACCCCTCCACTTT. Its protein product is CASSLGGTQGSPLHF.

The rearrangement uses TRBV2 and TRBJ2-1, with 7 bases fitting TRBD1. Germline V lookup: CDR1 SNHLY, CDR2 FYNNEI. J lost 8 bases, V lost 9 bases, and 4 bases had no gene match. This CDR3 contains 11 residues. CDR3 residues: CARTGVDEQFF. CDR3 nucleotides: TGTGCCAGAACAGGGGTCGATGAGCAGTTCTTC.

The chain employs TRBV7-3 and TRBJ2-2; unclear D gene. Germline V lookup: CDR1 SGHTA, CDR2 FQGTGA. Trimming took 8 bases from V and 1 from J, leaving 11 bases between them. This CDR3 is 14 amino acids long. The CDR3 loop reads CASSRRRNTGELFF. CDR3 nucleotides: TGTGCCAGCTCCCGACGGAGGAACACCGGGGAGCTGTTTTTT.

The V and J genes are TRBV14 and TRBJ1-2, with 10 positions matching TRBD1. Germline CDR1 is SGHDN and CDR2 is FVKESK. Trimming removed 5 bases from V and 7 bases from J; junction bases left unmatched: 7. The CDR3 is 14 residues long. CDR3 protein: CASSFRDRGSGYTF. DNA of the CDR3: TGTGCCAGCAGCTTCCGGGACAGGGGAAGTGGCTACACCTTC.

The V call is TRBV11-2, the J call TRBJ2-2; D not certain. Germline V gene data show CDR1 as SGHAT and CDR2 as FQNNGV. The CDR3 spans 15 residues. With 1 base removed from V and 5 bases from J, the gap between germline ends came to 11 bases. CDR3 loop: CASSLGPGRTGELFF. CDR3 nucleotides: TGTGCCAGCAGCTTAGGCCCGGGTCGTACCGGGGAGCTGTTTTTT.

This rearrangement joins TRBV7-9 to TRBJ2-5, with TRBD2 identical over 7 bases. Germline CDR1 and CDR2: SEHNR and FQNEAQ (reference sequence). The ends lost 2 bases at V and 5 bases at J; junction bases unmatched: 5. This CDR3 comprises 14 residues. CDR3 region: CASSLNGGGETQYF. The DNA of the CDR3 is TGTGCCAGCAGCTTAAATGGGGGAGGGGAGACCCAGTACTTC.

The V and J genes are TRBV14 and TRBJ2-2; 14 nucleotides align to TRBD2. With V trimmed by 5 bases and J by 6 bases, 8 bases remained unmatched. Germline V gives CDR1 SGHDN, CDR2 FVKESK. The CDR3 length is 17 residues. CDR3 region: CASSVDGLAGGSGELFF. The CDR3 bases are TGTGCCAGCAGCGTAGATGGACTAGCGGGAGGTTCCGGGGAGCTGTTTTTT.

The V call is TRBV28, the J call TRBJ2-7; TRBD1 aligns across 11 bases. V gave up 3 bases and J gave up 7 bases; unmatched junction bases: 5. CDR3 length: 14 amino acids. Germline CDR1 is MDHEN and CDR2 is SYDVKM. In DNA form, the CDR3 reads TGTGCCAGCAGTTTTGGACAGGGGGCGAGAGAGCAGTACTTC. Encoded protein: CASSFGQGAREQYF.

This chain links TRBV6-5 with TRBJ1-3, with a possible D match to TRBD1 (6 bases). The CDR3 runs to 14 residues. Germline CDR1 reads MNHEY; CDR2 reads SVGAGI. V lost 10 bases and J lost 0, with 13 bases in between. CDR3 DNA sequence: TGTGCCACCCAGGGGCAGATCTCTGGAAACACCATATATTTT. Its protein product is CATQGQISGNTIYF.

The chain joins TRBV10-3 to TRBJ2-5; perhaps TRBD1 as D (5 bases). Per germline, CDR1 ENHRY and CDR2 SYGVKD. V was cut by 6 bases and J by 1 base, with 9 bases left in between. The CDR3 is 13 amino acids. The CDR3 loop reads CAIRPDSQETQYF. Written as DNA, the CDR3 is TGTGCCATCAGACCAGACAGCCAAGAGACCCAGTACTTC.

The chain links TRBV7-2 to TRBJ2-1; D gene ambiguous. The length of the CDR3 is 15 residues. The V end was cut by 5 bases, the J end by 0 bases, with 11 bases between. CDR1 is SGHTA, CDR2 FQGNSA, per germline. This CDR3 is CASSPEDSSYNEQFF. Written as DNA, the CDR3 is TGTGCCAGCAGCCCAGAGGATAGCTCCTACAATGAGCAGTTCTTC.

This sequence joins TRBV5-5 and TRBJ2-1; 7 bases are a match to TRBD2. The CDR3 length is 13 residues. CDR1 is SGHKS and CDR2 is YYEKEE in the germline V gene (reference sequence). The ends lost 4 bases at V and 9 bases at J; junction bases unmatched: 7. This chain's CDR3 is CASSLPLAGEQFF. As DNA, the CDR3 is TGTGCCAGCAGCCTCCCTTTAGCGGGTGAGCAGTTCTTC.

The rearrangement uses TRBV28 and TRBJ1-6, with D maybe TRBD1 (5 bases). V shed 4 bases and J shed 13 bases, with 14 bases lying between them. The CDR3 has 13 residues. From germline, CDR1 is MDHEN and CDR2 SYDVKM. The CDR3 protein is CASSWGVDSPLHF. For the CDR3, the DNA is TGTGCCAGCAGTTGGGGCGTTGACTCGCCCCTCCACTTT.

The chain carries TRBV19 and TRBJ2-1; 14 nucleotides align to TRBD2. Germline loops: CDR1 LNHDA, CDR2 SQIVND (reference sequence). J gave up 13 bases and V 1 base, and 3 bases lay outside the gene matches. The CDR3 has 14 residues. CDR3 bases: TGTGCCAGTAGTATAGGGGGACTAGCGGGGGACCAGTTCTTC. Protein sequence: CASSIGGLAGDQFF.